This paragraph reports one T cell receptor (beta chain). The sample originates from a study of OX40 agonist ivuxolimab in advanced cancers. The method was immunoSEQ multiplex PCR; TCRdb's version includes in-frame clones alone and lacks a portion of them. The repertoire has some 30,000 clones, about 90% of them found once; the top ten carry 30% to 35%. CDR1 MNHEY and CDR2 SMNVEV come from the germline V gene (reference sequence). The CDR3 totals 12 residues. The V end lost 3 bases, the J end lost 10 bases, and 7 bases lay between the germline ends. This material consisted of CD4+ or CD8+ T cells sorted from blood, taken in a trial of the OX40 agonist ivuxolimab. This TCR was sampled from an adult with an advanced solid tumor such as melanoma, head and neck, liver or kidney cancer. The chain links TRBV27 to TRBJ1-6; perhaps TRBD1 as D (6 bases). The CDR3 sequence: CASSLGQSPLHF. CDR3 DNA: TGTGCCAGCAGTTTGGGACAATCACCCCTCCACTTT.